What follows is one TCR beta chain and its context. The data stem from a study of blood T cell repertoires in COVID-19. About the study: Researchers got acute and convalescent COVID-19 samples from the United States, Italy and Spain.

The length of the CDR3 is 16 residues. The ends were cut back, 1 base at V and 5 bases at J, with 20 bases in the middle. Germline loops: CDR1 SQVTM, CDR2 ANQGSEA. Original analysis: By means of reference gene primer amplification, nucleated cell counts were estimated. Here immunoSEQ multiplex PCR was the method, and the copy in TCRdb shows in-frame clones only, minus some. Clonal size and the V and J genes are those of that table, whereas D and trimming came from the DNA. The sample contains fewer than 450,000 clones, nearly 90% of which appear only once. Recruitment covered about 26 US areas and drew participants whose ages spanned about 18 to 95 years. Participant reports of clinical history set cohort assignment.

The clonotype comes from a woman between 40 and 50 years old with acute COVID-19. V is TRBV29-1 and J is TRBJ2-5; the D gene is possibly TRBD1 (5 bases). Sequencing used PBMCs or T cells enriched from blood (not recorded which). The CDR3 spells CSVEGREGSPLETQYF. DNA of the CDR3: TGCAGCGTTGAAGGCAGGGAAGGGTCACCTTTGGAGACCCAGTACTTC.